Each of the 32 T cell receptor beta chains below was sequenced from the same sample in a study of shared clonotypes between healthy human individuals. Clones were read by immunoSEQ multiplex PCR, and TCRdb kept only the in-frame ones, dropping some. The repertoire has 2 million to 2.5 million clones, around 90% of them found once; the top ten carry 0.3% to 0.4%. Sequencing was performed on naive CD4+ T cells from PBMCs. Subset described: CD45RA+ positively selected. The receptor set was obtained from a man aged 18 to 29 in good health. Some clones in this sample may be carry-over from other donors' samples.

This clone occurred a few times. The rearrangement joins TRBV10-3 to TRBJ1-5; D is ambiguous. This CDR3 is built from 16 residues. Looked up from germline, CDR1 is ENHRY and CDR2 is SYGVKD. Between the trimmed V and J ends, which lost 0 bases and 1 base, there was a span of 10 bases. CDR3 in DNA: TGTGCCATCAGTGAGTCTGGCGTTCGGAGCAATCAGCCCCAGCATTTT. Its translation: CAISESGVRSNQPQHF.

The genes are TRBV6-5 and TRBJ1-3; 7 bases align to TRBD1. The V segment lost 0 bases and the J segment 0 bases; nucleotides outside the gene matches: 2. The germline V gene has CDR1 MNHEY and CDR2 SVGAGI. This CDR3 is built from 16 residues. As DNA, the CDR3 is TGTGCCAGCAGTTACTCGCGGGACAGCTCTGGAAACACCATATATTTT. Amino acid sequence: CASSYSRDSSGNTIYF.

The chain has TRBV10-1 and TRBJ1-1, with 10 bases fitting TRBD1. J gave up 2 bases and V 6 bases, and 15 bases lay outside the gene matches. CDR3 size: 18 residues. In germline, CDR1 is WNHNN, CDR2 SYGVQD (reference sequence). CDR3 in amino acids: CASSLRPIGQGVNTEAFF. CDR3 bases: TGCGCCAGCAGCCTTCGACCAATTGGACAGGGGGTCAACACTGAAGCTTTCTTT.

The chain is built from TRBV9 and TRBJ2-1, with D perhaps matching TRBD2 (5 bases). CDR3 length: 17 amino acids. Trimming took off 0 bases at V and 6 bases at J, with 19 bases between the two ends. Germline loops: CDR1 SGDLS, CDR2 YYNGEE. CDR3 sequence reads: CASSVAPASRSPNEQFF. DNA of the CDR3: TGTGCCAGCAGCGTAGCTCCCGCTAGCAGGTCGCCCAATGAGCAGTTCTTC.

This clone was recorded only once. CDR3 in amino acids: CATSRAGHQGQDEQFF. The CDR3 region has the DNA TGTGCCACCAGCAGAGCGGGTCACCAGGGACAGGATGAGCAGTTCTTC. The gene calls are TRBV15 and TRBJ2-1; TRBD1 matches 8 bases. Germline CDR1 LNHNV, CDR2 YYDKDF (reference sequence). The CDR3 is made up of 16 amino acids. V shed 1 base and J 8 bases; nucleotides not matched to a gene: 10. Full variable domain (missing parts from reference TRBV15 and TRBJ2-1): DAMVIQNPRYQVTQFGKPVTLSCSQTLNHNVMYWYQQKSSQAPKLLFHYYDKDFNNEADTPDNFQSRRPNTSFCFLDIRSPGLGDTAMYLCATSRAGHQGQDEQFFGPGTRLTVL.

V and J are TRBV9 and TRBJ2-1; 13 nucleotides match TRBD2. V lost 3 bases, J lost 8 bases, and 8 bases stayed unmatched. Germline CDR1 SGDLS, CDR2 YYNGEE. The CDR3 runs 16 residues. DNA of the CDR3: TGTGCCAGCAGCGAACAGACTAGCGGGAGGCCCGATGAGCAGTTCTTC. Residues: CASSEQTSGRPDEQFF.

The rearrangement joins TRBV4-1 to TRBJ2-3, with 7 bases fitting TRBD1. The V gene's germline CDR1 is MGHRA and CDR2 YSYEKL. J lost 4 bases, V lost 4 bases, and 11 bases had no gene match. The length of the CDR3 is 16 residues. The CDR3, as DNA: TGCGCCAGCAGCCGACTGACAGGGATGGGGGCAGATACGCAGTATTTT. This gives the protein CASSRLTGMGADTQYF.

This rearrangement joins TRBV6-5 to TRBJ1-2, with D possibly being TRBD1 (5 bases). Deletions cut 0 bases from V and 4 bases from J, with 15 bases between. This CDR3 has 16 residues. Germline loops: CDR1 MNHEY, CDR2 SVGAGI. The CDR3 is CASSYSVQGSSYGYTF. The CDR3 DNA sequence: TGTGCCAGCAGTTACTCGGTGCAGGGTTCCTCCTATGGCTACACCTTC.

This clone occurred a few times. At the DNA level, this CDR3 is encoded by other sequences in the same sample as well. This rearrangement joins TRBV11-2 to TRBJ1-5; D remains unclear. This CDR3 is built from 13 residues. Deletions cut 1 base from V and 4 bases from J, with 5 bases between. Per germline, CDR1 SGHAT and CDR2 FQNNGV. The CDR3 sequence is CASSLGRNQPQHF. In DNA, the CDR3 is TGTGCCAGCAGCTTAGGTCGTAATCAGCCCCAGCATTTT.

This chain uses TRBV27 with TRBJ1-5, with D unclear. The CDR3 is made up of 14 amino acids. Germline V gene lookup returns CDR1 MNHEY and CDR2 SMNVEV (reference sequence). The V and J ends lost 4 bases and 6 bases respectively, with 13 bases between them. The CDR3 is CASSSSEAGQPQHF. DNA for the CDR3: TGTGCCAGCAGTTCCTCCGAGGCGGGTCAGCCCCAGCATTTT.

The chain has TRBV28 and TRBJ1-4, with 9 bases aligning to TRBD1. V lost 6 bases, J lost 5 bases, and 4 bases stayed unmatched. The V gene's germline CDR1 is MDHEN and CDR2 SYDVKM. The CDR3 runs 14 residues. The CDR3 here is CASRLQGANEKLFF. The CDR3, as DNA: TGTGCCAGCAGGCTACAGGGGGCGAATGAAAAACTGTTTTTT.

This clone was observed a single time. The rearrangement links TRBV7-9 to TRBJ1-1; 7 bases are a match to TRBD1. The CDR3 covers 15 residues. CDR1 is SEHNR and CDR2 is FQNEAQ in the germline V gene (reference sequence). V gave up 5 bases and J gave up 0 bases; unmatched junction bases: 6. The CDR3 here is CASSRRGQMNTEAFF. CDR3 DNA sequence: TGTGCCAGCAGCCGAAGGGGACAGATGAACACTGAAGCTTTCTTT.

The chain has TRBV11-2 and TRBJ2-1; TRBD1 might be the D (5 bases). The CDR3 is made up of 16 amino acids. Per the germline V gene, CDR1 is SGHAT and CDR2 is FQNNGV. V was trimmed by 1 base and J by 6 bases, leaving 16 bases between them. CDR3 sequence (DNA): TGTGCCAGCAGCTTAGGGGGCCTAGTAGAGGTCAATGAGCAGTTCTTC. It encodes CASSLGGLVEVNEQFF.

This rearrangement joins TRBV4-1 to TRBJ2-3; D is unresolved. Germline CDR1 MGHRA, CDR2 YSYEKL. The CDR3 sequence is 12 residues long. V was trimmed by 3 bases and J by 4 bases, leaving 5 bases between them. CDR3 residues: CASSHDADTQYF. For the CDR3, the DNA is TGCGCCAGCAGCCATGATGCAGATACGCAGTATTTT.

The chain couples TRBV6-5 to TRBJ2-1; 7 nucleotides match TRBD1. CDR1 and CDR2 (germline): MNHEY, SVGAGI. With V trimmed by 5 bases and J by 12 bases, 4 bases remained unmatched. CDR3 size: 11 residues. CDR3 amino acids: CASSTGVRQFF. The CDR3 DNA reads TGTGCCAGCAGTACAGGGGTTCGGCAGTTCTTC.

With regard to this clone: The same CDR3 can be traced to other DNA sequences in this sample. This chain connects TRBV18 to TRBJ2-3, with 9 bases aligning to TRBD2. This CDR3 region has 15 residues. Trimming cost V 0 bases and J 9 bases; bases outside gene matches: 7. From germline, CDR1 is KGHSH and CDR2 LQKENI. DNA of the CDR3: TGTGCCAGCTCACCACCTAGCGGGAGCACTGACACGCAGTATTTT. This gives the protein CASSPPSGSTDTQYF.

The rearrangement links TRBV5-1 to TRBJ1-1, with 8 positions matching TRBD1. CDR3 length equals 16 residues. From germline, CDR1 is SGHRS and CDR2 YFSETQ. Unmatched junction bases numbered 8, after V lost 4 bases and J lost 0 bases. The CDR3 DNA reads TGCGCCAGCAGCCAAGGACAGGGCAGTATGAACACTGAAGCTTTCTTT. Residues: CASSQGQGSMNTEAFF. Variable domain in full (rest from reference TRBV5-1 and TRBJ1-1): KAGVTQTPRYLIKTRGQQVTLSCSPISGHRSVSWYQQTPGQGLQFLFEYFSETQRNKGNFPGRFSGRQFSNSRSEMNVSTLELGDSALYLCASSQGQGSMNTEAFFGQGTRLTVV.

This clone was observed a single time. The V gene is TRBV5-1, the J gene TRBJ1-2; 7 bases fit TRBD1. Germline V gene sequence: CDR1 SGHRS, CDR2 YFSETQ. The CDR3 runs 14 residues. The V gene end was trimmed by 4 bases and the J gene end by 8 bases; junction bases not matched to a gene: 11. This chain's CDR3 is CASSPTLTGVGYTF. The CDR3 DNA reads TGCGCCAGCAGCCCGACCCTAACAGGGGTAGGCTACACCTTC.

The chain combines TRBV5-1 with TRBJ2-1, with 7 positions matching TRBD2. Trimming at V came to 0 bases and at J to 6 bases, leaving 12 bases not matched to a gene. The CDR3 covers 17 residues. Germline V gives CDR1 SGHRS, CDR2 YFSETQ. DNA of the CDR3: TGCGCCAGCAGCTTGGGCCGCGGGCGGGAGTCGGGCAATGAGCAGTTCTTC. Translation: CASSLGRGRESGNEQFF.

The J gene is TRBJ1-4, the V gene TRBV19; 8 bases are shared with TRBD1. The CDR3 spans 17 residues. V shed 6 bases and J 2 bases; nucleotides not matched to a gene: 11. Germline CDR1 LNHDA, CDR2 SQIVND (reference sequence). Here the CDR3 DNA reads TGTGCCAGTAGCCTTCTCGACAGGGGCGCGACTAATGAAAAACTGTTTTTT. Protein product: CASSLLDRGATNEKLFF.

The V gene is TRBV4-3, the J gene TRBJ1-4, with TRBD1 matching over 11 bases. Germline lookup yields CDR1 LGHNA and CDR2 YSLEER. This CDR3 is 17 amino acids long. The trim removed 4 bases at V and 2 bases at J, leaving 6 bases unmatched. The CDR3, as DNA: TGCGCCAGCAGCCGCGGACAGGGGGCCTTCACTAATGAAAAACTGTTTTTT. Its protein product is CASSRGQGAFTNEKLFF.

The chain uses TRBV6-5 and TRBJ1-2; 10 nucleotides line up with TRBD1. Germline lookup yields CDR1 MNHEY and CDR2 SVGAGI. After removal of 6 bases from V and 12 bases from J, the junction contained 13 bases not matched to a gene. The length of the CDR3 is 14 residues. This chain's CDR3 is CASSLTATGGADTF. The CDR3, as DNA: TGTGCCAGCAGCCTGACCGCGACAGGGGGCGCAGACACCTTC.

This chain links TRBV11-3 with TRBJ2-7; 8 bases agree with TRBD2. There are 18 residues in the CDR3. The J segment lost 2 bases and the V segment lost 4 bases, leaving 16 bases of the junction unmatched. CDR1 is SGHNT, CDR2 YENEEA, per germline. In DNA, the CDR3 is TGTGCCAGCAGCTCCGATTTTTACACTAGCGGAGATGCCTACGAGCAGTACTTC. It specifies CASSSDFYTSGDAYEQYF.

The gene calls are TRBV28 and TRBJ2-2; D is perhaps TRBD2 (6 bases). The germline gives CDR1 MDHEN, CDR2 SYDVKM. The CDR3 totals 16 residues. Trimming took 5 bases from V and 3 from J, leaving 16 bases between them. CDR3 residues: CASSPQGGVHTGELFF. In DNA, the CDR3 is TGTGCCAGCAGTCCTCAGGGCGGGGTCCACACCGGGGAGCTGTTTTTT.

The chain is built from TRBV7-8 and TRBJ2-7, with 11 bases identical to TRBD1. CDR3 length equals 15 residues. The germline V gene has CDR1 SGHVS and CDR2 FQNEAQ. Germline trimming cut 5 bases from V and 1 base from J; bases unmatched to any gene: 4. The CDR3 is CASSVRDRGSYEQYF. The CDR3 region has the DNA TGTGCCAGCAGCGTCCGGGACAGGGGGTCCTACGAGCAGTACTTC.

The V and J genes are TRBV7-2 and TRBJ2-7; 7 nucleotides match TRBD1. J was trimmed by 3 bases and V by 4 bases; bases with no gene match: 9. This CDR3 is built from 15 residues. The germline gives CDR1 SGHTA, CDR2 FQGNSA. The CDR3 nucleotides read TGTGCCAGCAGCTCGGAGACAGGGCTCGTCTACGAGCAGTACTTC. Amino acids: CASSSETGLVYEQYF.

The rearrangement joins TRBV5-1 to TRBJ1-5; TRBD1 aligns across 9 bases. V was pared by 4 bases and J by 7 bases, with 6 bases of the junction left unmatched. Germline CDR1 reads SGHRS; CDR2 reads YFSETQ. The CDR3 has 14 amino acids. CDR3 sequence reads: CASSPTGGGQPQHF. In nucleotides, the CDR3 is TGCGCCAGCAGCCCGACAGGGGGAGGACAGCCCCAGCATTTT.

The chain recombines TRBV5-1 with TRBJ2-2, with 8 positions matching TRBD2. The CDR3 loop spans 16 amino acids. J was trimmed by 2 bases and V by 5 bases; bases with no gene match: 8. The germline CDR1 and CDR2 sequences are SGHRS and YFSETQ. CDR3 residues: CASRPTSGTNTGELFF. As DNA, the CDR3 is TGCGCCAGCAGACCTACTAGCGGTACCAACACCGGGGAGCTGTTTTTT.

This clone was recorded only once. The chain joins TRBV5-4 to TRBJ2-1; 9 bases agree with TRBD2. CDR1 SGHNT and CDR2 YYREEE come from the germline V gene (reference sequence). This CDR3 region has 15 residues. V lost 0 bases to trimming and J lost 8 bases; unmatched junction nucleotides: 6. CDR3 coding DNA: TGTGCCAGCAGCTTGGCCGGGACTAGCTTCCATGAGCAGTTCTTC. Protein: CASSLAGTSFHEQFF.

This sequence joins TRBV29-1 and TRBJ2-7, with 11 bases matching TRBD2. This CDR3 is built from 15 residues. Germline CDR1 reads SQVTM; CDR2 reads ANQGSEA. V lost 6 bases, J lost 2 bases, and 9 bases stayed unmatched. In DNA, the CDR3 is TGCAGCGTGGATCTGACTAGCGGGGAAACCTACGAGCAGTACTTC. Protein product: CSVDLTSGETYEQYF.

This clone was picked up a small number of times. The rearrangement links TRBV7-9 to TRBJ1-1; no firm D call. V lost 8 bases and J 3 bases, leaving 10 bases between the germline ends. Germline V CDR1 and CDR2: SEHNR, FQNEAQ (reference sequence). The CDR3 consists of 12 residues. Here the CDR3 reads CASQLVDTEAFF. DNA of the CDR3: TGTGCCAGCCAGTTGGTGGACACTGAAGCTTTCTTT.

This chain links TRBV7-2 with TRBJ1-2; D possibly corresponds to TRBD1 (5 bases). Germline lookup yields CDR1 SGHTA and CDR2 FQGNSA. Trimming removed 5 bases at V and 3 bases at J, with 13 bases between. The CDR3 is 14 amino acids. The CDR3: CASSTYGADYGYTF. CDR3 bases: TGTGCCAGCAGCACTTATGGGGCCGACTATGGCTACACCTTC.